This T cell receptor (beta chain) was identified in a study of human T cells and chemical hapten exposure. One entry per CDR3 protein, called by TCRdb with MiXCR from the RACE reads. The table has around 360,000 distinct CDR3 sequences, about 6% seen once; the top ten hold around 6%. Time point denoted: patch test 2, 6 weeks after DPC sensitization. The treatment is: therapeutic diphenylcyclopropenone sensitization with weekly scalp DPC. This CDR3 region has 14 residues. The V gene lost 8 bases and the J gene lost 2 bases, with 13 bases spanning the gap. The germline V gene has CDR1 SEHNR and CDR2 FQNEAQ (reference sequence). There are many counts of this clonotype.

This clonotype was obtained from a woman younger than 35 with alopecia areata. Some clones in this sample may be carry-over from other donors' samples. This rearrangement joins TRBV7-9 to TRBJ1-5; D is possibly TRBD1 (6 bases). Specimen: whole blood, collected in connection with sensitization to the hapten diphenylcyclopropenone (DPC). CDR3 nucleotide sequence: TGTGCCAGCTGTCCGGGGGCGGGCAATCAGCCCCAGCATTTT. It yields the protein CASCPGAGNQPQHF.